This paragraph covers one T cell receptor beta chain sequence. Its antigen is currently unknown. Primers for the PCR totalled 60 Vbeta and 13 Jbeta. The method was immunoSEQ multiplex PCR; TCRdb's version includes in-frame clones alone and lacks a portion of them. The sample carries roughly 130,000 clones, about two thirds recorded once. These data come from a study of cytomegalovirus exposure and HLA in healthy donors. Overall study findings and caveats: Prediction of most subjects' HLA-A and HLA-B alleles by TCR beta sequences was reportedly accurate.

Sequenced sample: PBMCs. This TCR derives from a woman aged 55-70 years in good health and CMV-seropositive.

CDR3 amino acids: CASSLPWEGGTDTQYF. Written as DNA, the CDR3 is TGTGCCAGCAGCTTGCCTTGGGAGGGTGGCACAGATACGCAGTATTTT. The chain combines TRBV5-8 with TRBJ2-3; 7 bases map to TRBD2. The germline V gene encodes CDR1 SGHTS and CDR2 YDEGEE. The CDR3 runs to 16 residues. Germline trimming cut 1 base from V and 1 base from J; bases unmatched to any gene: 6.